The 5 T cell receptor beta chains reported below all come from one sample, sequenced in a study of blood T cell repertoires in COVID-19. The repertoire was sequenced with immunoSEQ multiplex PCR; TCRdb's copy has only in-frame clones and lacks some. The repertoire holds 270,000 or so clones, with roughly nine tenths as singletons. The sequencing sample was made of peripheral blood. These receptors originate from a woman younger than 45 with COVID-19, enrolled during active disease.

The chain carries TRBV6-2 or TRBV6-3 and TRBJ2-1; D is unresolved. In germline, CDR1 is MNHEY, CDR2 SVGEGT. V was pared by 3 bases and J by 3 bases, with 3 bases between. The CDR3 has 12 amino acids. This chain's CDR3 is CASSYIYNEQFF. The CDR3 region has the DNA TGTGCCAGCAGTTATATCTACAATGAGCAGTTCTTC.

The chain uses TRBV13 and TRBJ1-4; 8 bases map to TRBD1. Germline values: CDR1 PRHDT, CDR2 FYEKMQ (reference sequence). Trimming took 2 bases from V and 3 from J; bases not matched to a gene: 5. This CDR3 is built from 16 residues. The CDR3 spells CASSLTGGVSNEKLFF. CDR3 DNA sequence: TGTGCCAGCAGCTTAACAGGGGGTGTATCTAATGAAAAACTGTTTTTT. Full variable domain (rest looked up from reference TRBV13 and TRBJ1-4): AAGVIQSPRHLIKEKRETATLKCYPIPRHDTVYWYQQGPGQDPQFLISFYEKMQSDKGSIPDRFSAQQFSDYHSELNMSSLELGDSALYFCASSLTGGVSNEKLFFGSGTQLSVL.

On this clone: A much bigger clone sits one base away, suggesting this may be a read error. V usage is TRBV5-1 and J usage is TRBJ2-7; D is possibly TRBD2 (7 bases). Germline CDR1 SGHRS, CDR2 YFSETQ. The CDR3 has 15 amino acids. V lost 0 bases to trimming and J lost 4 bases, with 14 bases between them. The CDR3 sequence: CASSLVSGGPYEQYF. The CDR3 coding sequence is TGCGCCAGCAGCTTGGTGTCCGGGGGGCCGTACGAGCAGTACTTC.

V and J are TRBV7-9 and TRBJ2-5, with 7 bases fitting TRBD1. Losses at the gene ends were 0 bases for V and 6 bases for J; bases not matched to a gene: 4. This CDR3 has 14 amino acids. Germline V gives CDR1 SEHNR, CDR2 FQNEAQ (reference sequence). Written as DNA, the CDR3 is TGTGCCAGCAGCTTAGCATCAGGGGGACAGACCCAGTACTTC. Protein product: CASSLASGGQTQYF. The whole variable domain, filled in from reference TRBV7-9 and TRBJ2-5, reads DTGVSQNPRHKITKRGQNVTFRCDPISEHNRLYWYRQTLGQGPEFLTYFQNEAQLEKSRLLSDRFSAERPKGSFSTLEIQRTEQGDSAMYLCASSLASGGQTQYFGPGTRLLVL.

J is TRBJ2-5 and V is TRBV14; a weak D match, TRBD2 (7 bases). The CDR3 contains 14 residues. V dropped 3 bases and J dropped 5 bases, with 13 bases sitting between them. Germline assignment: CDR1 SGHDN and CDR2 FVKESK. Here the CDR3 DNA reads TGTGCCAGCAGCCAGGGGGGGGCGCGGGAGACCCAGTACTTC. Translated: CASSQGGARETQYF.